Each of the 27 T cell receptor beta chains below was sequenced from the same sample in a study of early T cells in non-severe SARS-CoV-2 infection (dated by TCRdb to the early 2020s). Receptors were amplified or captured by 5' RACE. TCRdb names NextSeq 500 as the instrument used. The raw public reads went through TCRdb reprocessing: fastp at Q25, MiXCR clone calling, in-frame beta chains kept. Rows with a matching CDR3 protein are joined into one entry that keeps the most common DNA and genes. The table for this sample lists approximately 9,900 distinct CDR3 sequences; about 4.8% of them were counted only once. Of the sample, roughly 10% is held by the ten largest clones. The material sequenced was whole blood. All receptors derive from an adult who was a healthcare worker with PCR-confirmed SARS-CoV-2 infection or an uninfected control (not recorded which).

At least ten counts were recorded for this clonotype. The gene calls are TRBV5-6 and TRBJ2-3; tentatively, D is TRBD1 (5 bases). The germline V and J ends were trimmed by 6 bases and 1 base, with 18 bases remaining between them. Germline assignment: CDR1 SGHDT and CDR2 YYEEEE. CDR3 size: 16 residues. CDR3 sequence (DNA): TGTGCCAGCAACTACTTTCTGGACACCCGCACAGATACGCAGTATTTT. As protein: CASNYFLDTRTDTQYF.

This clonotype is deemed medium-sized. CDR3 amino acids: CATRLQRLNTEAFF. As DNA, the CDR3 is TGTGCCACTAGGCTACAGCGGTTGAACACTGAAGCTTTCTTT. The chain links TRBV15 to TRBJ1-1; D remains ambiguous. CDR3 length equals 14 residues. The germline V and J ends were trimmed by 9 bases and 0 bases, with 14 bases remaining between them. Germline CDR1 LNHNV, CDR2 YYDKDF (reference sequence).

This clonotype appeared once. The chain couples TRBV7-9 to TRBJ2-2; D may be TRBD1 (5 bases). The V gene's germline CDR1 is SEHNR and CDR2 FQNEAQ (reference sequence). This CDR3 is 17 amino acids long. V was trimmed by 5 bases and J by 1 base, leaving 17 bases between them. CDR3: CASSPRQGLVNTGELFF. The CDR3 DNA sequence: TGTGCCAGCAGCCCACGGCAGGGCCTGGTGAACACCGGGGAGCTGTTTTTT.

This clonotype was seen at least ten times. The V and J genes are TRBV20-1 and TRBJ2-1, with 9 bases lining up with TRBD2. CDR1 is DFQATT, CDR2 SNEGSKA, per germline (reference sequence). Trimming cost V 8 bases and J 6 bases; bases outside gene matches: 11. The CDR3 is made up of 14 amino acids. The CDR3 sequence is CSPWAGGPGNEQFF. In nucleotides, the CDR3 is TGCAGTCCTTGGGCGGGAGGGCCTGGCAATGAGCAGTTCTTC.

Ten or more counts support this clonotype. CDR3 DNA: TGCGCCAGCAGCGCGGGACTAGCGGGAAGGGAGACCCAGTACTTC. This sequence encodes CASSAGLAGRETQYF. The genes are TRBV10-2 and TRBJ2-5; TRBD2 matches 13 bases. The CDR3 contains 15 residues. Germline V gene lookup returns CDR1 WSHSY and CDR2 SAAADI. With V trimmed by 6 bases and J by 5 bases, 6 bases remained unmatched.

Within the sample, this clonotype is medium-sized. The V and J genes are TRBV9 and TRBJ2-5; 8 bases are a match to TRBD2. Trimming cost V 3 bases and J 7 bases; bases outside gene matches: 5. Looked up from germline, CDR1 is SGDLS and CDR2 is YYNGEE. There are 13 residues in the CDR3. CDR3 bases: TGTGCCAGCAGCGAGACTAGCGCTCGGACCCAGTACTTC. Protein: CASSETSARTQYF.

In its sample, this clonotype was seen many times. This chain joins TRBV6-2 or TRBV6-3 and TRBJ2-7; possibly TRBD2 for D (6 bases). Germline V gives CDR1 MNHEY, CDR2 SVGEGT. The CDR3 totals 13 residues. The V end was cut by 6 bases, the J end by 3 bases, with 12 bases between. CDR3 DNA sequence: TGTGCCAGCAGGCGGGAACTAGACTACGAGCAGTACGTC. Translation: CASRRELDYEQYV.

This clonotype is deemed medium-sized. The V gene is TRBV11-2, the J gene TRBJ2-3; 8 bases agree with TRBD1. CDR3 length: 17 amino acids. Germline CDR1 SGHAT, CDR2 FQNNGV. The junction had 11 bases not matched to a gene; V was cut back by 4 bases and J by 2 bases. The CDR3 loop reads CASSWYPETGDTDTQYF. In nucleotides, the CDR3 is TGTGCCAGCAGCTGGTACCCCGAGACAGGGGACACAGATACGCAGTATTTT.

This clonotype was observed many times. This chain links TRBV29-1 with TRBJ1-2, with 7 nucleotides matching TRBD1. This CDR3 is 14 amino acids long. Germline assignment: CDR1 SQVTM and CDR2 ANQGSEA. Trimming took 3 bases from V and 5 from J; bases not matched to a gene: 9. CDR3 residues: CSVDYRGVGYGYTF. CDR3 DNA sequence: TGCAGCGTTGATTACAGGGGAGTTGGTTATGGCTACACCTTC.

Judged by abundance, this clonotype is medium-sized. This chain links TRBV11-2 with TRBJ2-1; the match to TRBD2 covers 10 bases. The germline gives CDR1 SGHAT, CDR2 FQNNGV. V shed 4 bases and J 10 bases; nucleotides not matched to a gene: 7. The CDR3 is made up of 14 amino acids. The DNA of the CDR3 is TGTGCCAGCAGCTCCCTAGCGGGAGTGGACGAGCAGTTCTTC. Translated: CASSSLAGVDEQFF. The entire variable domain, with the rest obtained from reference TRBV11-2 and TRBJ2-1, is as follows: EAGVAQSPRYKIIEKRQSVAFWCNPISGHATLYWYQQILGQGPKLLIQFQNNGVVDDSQLPKDRFSAERLKGVDSTLKIQPAKLEDSAVYLCASSSLAGVDEQFFGPGTRLTVL.

By share, this clonotype ranks as medium-sized. The chain carries TRBV9 and TRBJ2-7; 8 positions match TRBD1. CDR1 is SGDLS and CDR2 is YYNGEE in the germline V gene. V gave up 3 bases and J gave up 4 bases; unmatched junction bases: 3. The CDR3 extends over 13 amino acids. The CDR3 here is CASSGQGAYEQYF. CDR3 bases: TGTGCCAGCAGCGGGCAGGGGGCTTACGAGCAGTACTTC.

In this sample, this clonotype turned up many times. The V call is TRBV4-1, the J call TRBJ2-1; D is uncertain. CDR1 and CDR2 (germline): MGHRA, YSYEKL. The CDR3 contains 11 residues. Trimming removed 2 bases from V and 9 bases from J, with 5 bases in between. CDR3 DNA: TGCGCCAGCAGCCAATCGTTTGAGCAGTTCTTC. Protein product: CASSQSFEQFF.

By proportion, this clonotype is medium-sized. The V gene is TRBV6-2 or TRBV6-3, the J gene TRBJ2-1, with D unresolved. CDR3 length: 16 residues. The ends were cut back, 7 bases at V and 1 base at J, with 17 bases in the middle. CDR1 is MNHEY, CDR2 SVGEGT, per germline. The CDR3 nucleotides are TGTGCCAGCACTTTACGTGGGTCTCAGTCCTACAATGAGCAGTTCTTC. The encoded protein is CASTLRGSQSYNEQFF.

The table lists this clonotype with many counts. V gene TRBV6-5 combines with J gene TRBJ1-1, with D maybe TRBD1 (6 bases). Germline lookup yields CDR1 MNHEY and CDR2 SVGAGI. V was cut by 10 bases and J by 0 bases, with 15 bases left in between. CDR3 size: 14 residues. CDR3 sequence: CATKPGVMNTEAFF. The CDR3, as DNA: TGTGCCACCAAACCAGGGGTAATGAACACTGAAGCTTTCTTT.

This clonotype appeared a few times. The CDR3, as DNA: TGTGCCAGCAAGGGGGACTTGAGGACCGGGGAGCTGTTTTTT. The encoded protein is CASKGDLRTGELFF. J is TRBJ2-2 and V is TRBV2; D tentatively fits TRBD1 or TRBD2 (6 bases each). Per germline, CDR1 SNHLY and CDR2 FYNNEI. V was shortened by 7 bases and J by 5 bases, with 14 bases between the two germline ends. CDR3 size: 14 residues.

This clonotype was seen repeatedly, ten times or more. V usage is TRBV29-1 and J usage is TRBJ2-2; 8 nucleotides align to TRBD2. The CDR3 has 15 amino acids. Germline CDR1 reads SQVTM; CDR2 reads ANQGSEA. The trim removed 2 bases at V and 4 bases at J, leaving 6 bases unmatched. The CDR3 DNA is TGCAGCGTTGAATTCAGCGGGAGTGGCACCGGGGAGCTGTTTTTT. This encodes CSVEFSGSGTGELFF.

By share, this clonotype counts as medium-sized. V and J are TRBV12-3 or TRBV12-4 and TRBJ2-1, with a weak D call TRBD2 (6 bases). The CDR3 sequence is 15 residues long. V was shortened by 7 bases and J by 2 bases, with 15 bases between the two germline ends. CDR3 amino acids: CASTFSAGPYNEQFF. CDR3 in DNA: TGTGCCAGCACCTTTTCGGCGGGACCCTACAATGAGCAGTTCTTC.

This clonotype is labeled medium-sized. J is TRBJ2-1 and V is TRBV10-3, with TRBD1 matching over 10 bases. V shed 6 bases and J 7 bases; nucleotides not matched to a gene: 12. The CDR3 extends over 16 amino acids. The germline CDR1 and CDR2 sequences are ENHRY and SYGVKD. The CDR3 coding sequence is TGTGCCATCAGCGTGGGGACAGGGGAATTGCGGAATGAGCAGTTCTTC. The encoded protein is CAISVGTGELRNEQFF.

This clonotype is judged medium-sized. The CDR3 loop reads CASSFNSGGEQFF. CDR3 bases: TGTGCCAGCAGCTTTAATAGCGGAGGTGAGCAGTTCTTC. The rearrangement joins TRBV11-2 to TRBJ2-1; a possible D gene is TRBD2 (6 bases). Deletions cut 3 bases from V and 9 bases from J, with 12 bases between. The CDR3 runs to 13 residues. Germline loops: CDR1 SGHAT, CDR2 FQNNGV.

This clonotype is deemed medium-sized. This rearrangement joins TRBV11-3 to TRBJ2-5, with 8 positions matching TRBD1. Germline assignment: CDR1 SGHNT and CDR2 YENEEA. The CDR3 extends over 13 amino acids. The trim removed 6 bases at V and 5 bases at J, leaving 5 bases unmatched. The CDR3 DNA sequence: TGTGCCAGCAGTGGACAGGGCGGTGAGACCCAGTACTTC. It translates to CASSGQGGETQYF.

This clonotype is medium-sized. This chain joins TRBV6-6 and TRBJ2-7, with D possibly being TRBD1 (5 bases). The V end was cut by 2 bases, the J end by 2 bases, with 13 bases between. The CDR3 is made up of 15 amino acids. Germline V lookup: CDR1 MNHNY, CDR2 SVGAGI (reference sequence). The CDR3, as DNA: TGTGCCAGCAGTTACCCGGACAATAAACCCTACGAGCAGTACGTC. Its translation: CASSYPDNKPYEQYV.

Within the sample, this clonotype is medium-sized. The CDR3 region has the DNA TGTGCCAGCTCACCCCGCAACACAGATACGCAGTATTTT. As protein: CASSPRNTDTQYF. This rearrangement joins TRBV18 to TRBJ2-3; D is uncertain. Germline V gene sequence: CDR1 KGHSH, CDR2 LQKENI. Trimming left V 3 bases short and J 2 bases short, with 6 bases between. The CDR3 extends over 13 amino acids.

This clonotype has ten or more counts. The V gene is TRBV4-1, the J gene TRBJ2-7; the D is unclear. Germline CDR1 reads MGHRA; CDR2 reads YSYEKL. V lost 5 bases and J 0 bases, leaving 5 bases between the germline ends. This CDR3 comprises 12 residues. In DNA, the CDR3 is TGCGCCAGCAGCACGAACTCCTACGAGCAGTACTTC. As protein: CASSTNSYEQYF.

This clonotype is deemed medium-sized. This chain joins TRBV3-1 and TRBJ2-7; D unclear. CDR1 LGHDT and CDR2 YNNKEL come from the germline V gene (reference sequence). V shed 0 bases and J shed 5 bases, with 8 bases lying between them. The CDR3 consists of 13 residues. In DNA, the CDR3 is TGTGCCAGCAGCCAAGAATCCGCAAACGAGCAGTACTTC. It is translated as CASSQESANEQYF.

By proportion, this clonotype is medium-sized. V gene TRBV9 combines with J gene TRBJ2-3; 7 bases are a match to TRBD2. CDR3 length equals 15 residues. CDR1 and CDR2 (germline): SGDLS, YYNGEE. V was clipped by 3 bases and J by 2 bases; unmatched bases: 6. The CDR3 region is CASSERREDTDTQYF. CDR3 nucleotide sequence: TGTGCCAGCAGCGAAAGACGGGAGGACACAGATACGCAGTATTTT.

The genes are TRBV29-1 and TRBJ2-1; D is tentatively TRBD1 or TRBD2 (5 bases each). The CDR3 consists of 14 residues. V shed 6 bases and J shed 5 bases, with 17 bases lying between them. Germline CDR1 is SQVTM and CDR2 is ANQGSEA. This CDR3 is CSVRQGGGNNEQFF. As DNA, the CDR3 is TGCAGCGTCCGTCAGGGCGGAGGAAACAATGAGCAGTTCTTC.

This clonotype appeared many times. The junction differs from germline at one of its ends, possibly a read error. The chain joins TRBV12-3 or TRBV12-4 to TRBJ2-1; D gene ambiguous. The CDR3 consists of 13 residues. In nucleotides, the CDR3 is TGTGCCAGCAGTCCAGACTCCTTCAATGAGCAGTTCTTC. The encoded protein is CASSPDSFNEQFF.